This TCR beta chain was identified in a study of CD8+ T cells in alopecia areata. PBMC-derived CD4+ and CD8+ T cells were sorted. Study-wide results and caveats: Resident alphabeta T cells of normal skin are also sequenced in scalp samples. Affected scalp, especially in alopecia totalis/universalis, had a higher clonality than normal scalp did. Between patients, shared TCR sequences were less clear than in mice. This was possibly due in part to HLA diversity in the patient population.

As regards this clone: Antigen unknown. Other DNA sequences from this sample encode an identical CDR3 as well.

The V end was cut by 3 bases, the J end by 4 bases, with 7 bases between. Germline V gene lookup returns CDR1 MGHRA and CDR2 YSYEKL. The CDR3 sequence is 13 residues long. The authors extracted RNA and reverse transcribed it into cDNA as the sequencing template. Measured with immunoSEQ multiplex PCR; TCRdb has only the in-frame clones, and not every one. The sample records around 210,000 clones, roughly three fifths being singletons. This clonotype originated in a human donor in good health. Input material: CD8+ T cells sorted from blood. The chain combines TRBV4-1 with TRBJ1-5, with unresolved D. CDR3 sequence (DNA): TGCGCCAGCAGCCAGGCGGGAAATCAGCCCCAGCATTTT. Amino acids: CASSQAGNQPQHF.